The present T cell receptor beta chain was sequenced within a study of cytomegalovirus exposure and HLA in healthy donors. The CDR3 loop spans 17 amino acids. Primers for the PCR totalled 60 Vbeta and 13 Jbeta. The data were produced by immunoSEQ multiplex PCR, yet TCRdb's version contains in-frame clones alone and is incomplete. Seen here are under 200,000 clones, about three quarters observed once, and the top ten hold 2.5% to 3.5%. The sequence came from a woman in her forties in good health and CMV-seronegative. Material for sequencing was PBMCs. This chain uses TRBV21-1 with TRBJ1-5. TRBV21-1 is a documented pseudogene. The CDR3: CASSKRGGGSSNQPQHF. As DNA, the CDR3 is TGTGCCAGCAGCAAAAGGGGGGGAGGGAGTAGCAATCAGCCCCAGCATTTT.